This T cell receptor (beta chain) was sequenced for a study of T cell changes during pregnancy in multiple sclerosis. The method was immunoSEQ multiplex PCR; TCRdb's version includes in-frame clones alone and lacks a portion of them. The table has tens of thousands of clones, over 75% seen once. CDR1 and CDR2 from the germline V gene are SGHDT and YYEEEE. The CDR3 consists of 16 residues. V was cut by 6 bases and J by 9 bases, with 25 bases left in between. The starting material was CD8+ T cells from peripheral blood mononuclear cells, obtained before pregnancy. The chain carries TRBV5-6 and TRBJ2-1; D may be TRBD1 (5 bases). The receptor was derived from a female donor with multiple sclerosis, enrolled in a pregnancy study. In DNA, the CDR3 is TGTGCCAGCACCTCACAAGGACAATTAAGGGGCATTGAGCAGTTCTTC. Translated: CASTSQGQLRGIEQFF.